What follows are 2 T cell receptor beta chains derived from one specimen sequenced in a study of blood T cell repertoires in COVID-19. This table comes from immunoSEQ multiplex PCR, and its TCRdb copy is limited to in-frame clones, with some not included. The top ten hold under 5% of the sample, which has about 95,000 clones, about 89% seen once. Sequenced sample: peripheral blood. The receptors here all came from a woman between 45 and 65 years old in a cohort sampled during active COVID-19.

The chain uses TRBV7-8 and TRBJ2-1, with TRBD2 matching 12 bases. Per the germline V gene, CDR1 is SGHVS and CDR2 is FQNEAQ. The CDR3 is 16 residues long. Trimming removed 3 bases from V and 4 bases from J; junction bases left unmatched: 4. CDR3 amino acids: CASSFTGTSGYNEQFF. CDR3 DNA: TGTGCCAGCAGCTTTACCGGGACTAGCGGGTACAATGAGCAGTTCTTC.

A note on this clone: A read error may account for a junction end that differs from germline. The J gene is TRBJ2-1, the V gene TRBV9, with 7 bases fitting TRBD2. Germline lookup yields CDR1 SGDLS and CDR2 YYNGEE. This CDR3 has 13 residues. The CDR3 region has the DNA TGTACCAGCAGCGTAGCCAGCGGGACTGAGCAGTTCTTC. Its translation: CTSSVASGTEQFF.